This T cell receptor (beta chain) is from a study of blood T cell repertoires in COVID-19. The sample holds one count of this clone. In terms of age and location, participants ranged from roughly 18 to 100 years and lived in about two dozen US areas. The assay was immunoSEQ multiplex PCR, and TCRdb's table has in-frame clones only and misses some. The sample shows fewer than 350,000 clones, around 90% of them seen only once. The sequenced sample consisted of PBMCs or T cells enriched from blood (not recorded which). The origin of this receptor is a man aged 55 to 70 who had recovered from COVID-19.

CDR3 bases: TGTGCCACCAGTGATCCGCCGGGACAGGGTATTCCCGGGGAGCTGTTTTTT. Encoded protein: CATSDPPGQGIPGELFF. This chain uses TRBV24-1 with TRBJ2-2; 9 bases match TRBD1. In germline, CDR1 is KGHDR, CDR2 SFDVKD. The CDR3 covers 17 residues. Trimming removed 3 bases from V and 6 bases from J; junction bases left unmatched: 10.